Shown below are 28 T cell receptor beta chains from a single sample sequenced in a study of neoadjuvant nivolumab and ipilimumab in lung cancer. Assay used: immunoSEQ multiplex PCR; TCRdb lists only in-frame clones, some missing. The sample has approximately 13,000 clones; 65% to 75% are singletons. The sample in question was peripheral blood, obtained after neoadjuvant nivolumab, alone or with ipilimumab, at or shortly before surgery. The receptors come from an adult with non-small cell lung cancer.

The genes are TRBV5-1 and TRBJ2-1, with D perhaps matching TRBD2 (5 bases). Germline loops: CDR1 SGHRS, CDR2 YFSETQ. The V end was cut by 3 bases, the J end by 7 bases, with 11 bases between. The CDR3 covers 13 residues. The CDR3 nucleotides read TGCGCCAGCAGCTCACGGTCGGGGAATGAGCAGTTCTTC. It is translated as CASSSRSGNEQFF.

The chain joins TRBV5-1 to TRBJ1-5; no clear D gene. This CDR3 is built from 13 residues. Trimming pared 0 bases from V and 4 bases from J, leaving 5 bases between. CDR1 and CDR2 from the germline V gene are SGHRS and YFSETQ. The DNA for the CDR3 is TGCGCCAGCAGCTTGGACCCAAATCAGCCCCAGCATTTT. Encoded protein: CASSLDPNQPQHF.

The rearrangement joins TRBV6-5 to TRBJ1-1; 7 bases are shared with TRBD1. Germline lookup yields CDR1 MNHEY and CDR2 SVGAGI. The CDR3 is made up of 15 amino acids. The V and J ends lost 5 bases and 3 bases, in that order; junction bases with no gene match: 9. The CDR3 DNA sequence: TGTGCCAGCAGTCCCGACAGGGCAACGGACACTGAAGCTTTCTTT. Translated, it gives CASSPDRATDTEAFF.

J is TRBJ2-1 and V is TRBV18, with D possibly being TRBD2 (5 bases). Germline CDR1 reads KGHSH; CDR2 reads LQKENI. This CDR3 has 16 amino acids. The V gene lost 1 base and the J gene lost 4 bases, with 14 bases spanning the gap. CDR3 region: CASSPRSGGPYNEQFF. In DNA, the CDR3 is TGTGCCAGCTCACCACGTTCCGGAGGACCATACAATGAGCAGTTCTTC.

With respect to this clone: A read error may account for a junction end that differs from germline. This sequence joins TRBV20-1 and TRBJ2-7; 11 bases agree with TRBD2. This CDR3 comprises 11 residues. Germline CDR1 and CDR2: DFQATT and SNEGSKA (reference sequence). CDR3 sequence (DNA): TGCAGTGCTAGGACTAGCGGGGAGCTAGTCTTC. Its protein is CSARTSGELVF.

This clone showed up just a few times. J is TRBJ1-2 and V is TRBV11-3; D is unclear. This CDR3 has 12 residues. In germline, CDR1 is SGHNT, CDR2 YENEEA. With 5 bases removed from V and 8 bases from J, the gap between germline ends came to 12 bases. CDR3 amino acids: CASSPTGGGYTF. In DNA form, the CDR3 reads TGTGCCAGCAGCCCTACGGGCGGCGGCTACACCTTC.

The chain has TRBV2 and TRBJ1-1; D gene ambiguous. The CDR3 sequence is 12 residues long. The ends were cut back, 6 bases at V and 4 bases at J, with 9 bases in the middle. Germline CDR1 reads SNHLY; CDR2 reads FYNNEI. CDR3 in DNA: TGTGCCAGCAGCGTTATGGGCACTGAAGCTTTCTTT. Residues: CASSVMGTEAFF.

V gene TRBV18 combines with J gene TRBJ1-1, with D perhaps matching TRBD1 (6 bases). Germline V gene lookup returns CDR1 KGHSH and CDR2 LQKENI. The CDR3 has 13 amino acids. Trimming took 4 bases from V and 8 from J, leaving 14 bases between them. The DNA of the CDR3 is TGTGCCAGCTCACGGGACAACCTAGAAGAAGCTTTCTTT. It yields the protein CASSRDNLEEAFF.

The chain employs TRBV7-2 and TRBJ2-6; D ambiguous. The CDR3 runs 16 residues. Trimming took off 3 bases at V and 2 bases at J, with 11 bases between the two ends. The germline gives CDR1 SGHTA, CDR2 FQGNSA. CDR3 in amino acids: CASSLRSVTGANVLTF. CDR3 sequence (DNA): TGTGCCAGCAGCTTGCGTTCGGTCACTGGGGCCAACGTCCTGACTTTC.

The chain couples TRBV2 to TRBJ2-2, with 10 bases aligning to TRBD2. Germline CDR1 and CDR2: SNHLY and FYNNEI. V trimming: 5 bases; J trimming: 4 bases; junction bases outside the gene matches: 7. This CDR3 has 16 residues. CDR3 protein: CASSSPSGSITGELFF. The CDR3, as DNA: TGTGCCAGCAGTTCCCCTAGCGGGAGCATCACCGGGGAGCTGTTTTTT.

The rearrangement links TRBV4-2 to TRBJ2-7, with 8 bases identical to TRBD2. The V segment lost 4 bases and the J segment 2 bases; nucleotides outside the gene matches: 19. CDR1 and CDR2 from the germline V gene are LGHNA and YNFKEQ. This CDR3 is 19 amino acids long. CDR3 nucleotide sequence: TGTGCCAGCAGCCGCAGCGCGGGGGGCGCGAGCGTAACCCCCTACGAGCAGTACTTC. Amino acid sequence: CASSRSAGGASVTPYEQYF.

The chain employs TRBV5-1 and TRBJ2-3, with 8 positions matching TRBD2. The CDR3 runs to 16 residues. Per germline, CDR1 SGHRS and CDR2 YFSETQ. Trimming removed 4 bases from V and 5 bases from J; junction bases left unmatched: 12. CDR3 nucleotide sequence: TGCGCCAGCAGCGTACTAGCGGACCCTACAAAAGATACGCAGTATTTT. It translates to CASSVLADPTKDTQYF.

The gene calls are TRBV30 and TRBJ2-7; weak D call: TRBD2 (6 bases). CDR1 GTSNPN and CDR2 SVGIG come from the germline V gene (reference sequence). The CDR3 has 14 residues. Trimming took off 5 bases at V and 2 bases at J, with 16 bases between the two ends. Here the CDR3 reads CAWDAGTLAYEQYF. In DNA, the CDR3 is TGTGCCTGGGACGCCGGGACTCTGGCCTACGAGCAGTACTTC.

The J gene is TRBJ2-1, the V gene TRBV7-9; the D gene is possibly TRBD2 (5 bases). The CDR3 is 13 amino acids. Between the trimmed V and J ends, which lost 5 bases and 5 bases, there was a span of 10 bases. Germline V gives CDR1 SEHNR, CDR2 FQNEAQ (reference sequence). The DNA of the CDR3 is TGTGCCAGCAGCCCCGCCGGGGACAATGAGCAGTTCTTC. Translation: CASSPAGDNEQFF.

V and J are TRBV18 and TRBJ2-7; D remains unclear. Germline CDR1 and CDR2: KGHSH and LQKENI. The V end was cut by 0 bases, the J end by 6 bases, with 6 bases between. CDR3 length: 12 amino acids. CDR3 residues: CASSPPDLEQYF. The CDR3 DNA is TGTGCCAGCTCACCACCAGACCTCGAGCAGTACTTC.

The V gene is TRBV5-5, the J gene TRBJ2-3, with D perhaps assigned TRBD1 or TRBD2 (5 bases each). Germline V gene sequence: CDR1 SGHKS, CDR2 YYEKEE (reference sequence). CDR3 length: 15 residues. The V end was cut by 0 bases, the J end by 2 bases, with 10 bases between. The CDR3 is CASSLAAGTTDTQYF. The CDR3 region has the DNA TGTGCCAGCAGCTTGGCAGCAGGGACCACAGATACGCAGTATTTT.

This clone was seen once. This rearrangement joins TRBV2 to TRBJ2-5; 7 bases line up with TRBD2. Germline CDR1 SNHLY, CDR2 FYNNEI. The CDR3 spans 13 residues. V lost 10 bases, J lost 5 bases, and 10 bases stayed unmatched. The CDR3 coding sequence is TGTGCCACCGGAGGGAGGGTCGGGGAGACCCAGTACTTC. As protein: CATGGRVGETQYF.

The rearrangement links TRBV7-2 to TRBJ2-5; weak D call: TRBD1 (5 bases). Germline loops: CDR1 SGHTA, CDR2 FQGNSA. V lost 1 base and J lost 4, with 13 bases in between. This CDR3 contains 15 residues. The CDR3 spells CASSLVFAGLETQYF. As DNA, the CDR3 is TGTGCCAGCAGCTTAGTCTTTGCAGGGCTAGAGACCCAGTACTTC. The whole variable domain, remainder taken from reference TRBV7-2 and TRBJ2-5, is GAGVSQSPSNKVTEKGKDVELRCDPISGHTALYWYRQSLGQGLEFLIYFQGNSAPDKSGLPSDRFSAERTGGSVSTLTIQRTQQEDSAVYLCASSLVFAGLETQYFGPGTRLLVL.

This chain links TRBV5-5 with TRBJ2-2; 8 bases are shared with TRBD2. This CDR3 is built from 17 residues. Germline CDR1 and CDR2: SGHKS and YYEKEE (reference sequence). After removal of 4 bases from V and 1 base from J, the junction contained 9 bases not matched to a gene. The DNA for the CDR3 is TGTGCCAGCAGCCCAACCCGGGGGGGAATGAACACCGGGGAGCTGTTTTTT. It yields the protein CASSPTRGGMNTGELFF.

The chain joins TRBV11-3 to TRBJ1-1, with D possibly matching TRBD1 (5 bases). Germline values: CDR1 SGHNT, CDR2 YENEEA. Trimming removed 1 base from V and 10 bases from J, with 10 bases in between. There are 12 residues in the CDR3. The CDR3 nucleotides read TGTGCCAGCAGCTTAGGGCCGGGGGGAGCTTTCTTT. Protein sequence: CASSLGPGGAFF.

The chain combines TRBV7-9 with TRBJ1-1; no reliable D call. This CDR3 region has 12 residues. V lost 5 bases and J lost 5, with 9 bases in between. Germline-derived CDR1 and CDR2 are SEHNR and FQNEAQ (reference sequence). CDR3 loop: CASSVQVTEAFF. In DNA form, the CDR3 reads TGTGCCAGCAGCGTTCAGGTTACTGAAGCTTTCTTT.

This chain uses TRBV11-2 with TRBJ2-3; maybe TRBD2 (6 bases). This CDR3 has 12 amino acids. The V gene's germline CDR1 is SGHAT and CDR2 FQNNGV. The V end lost 5 bases, the J end lost 10 bases, and 13 bases lay between the germline ends. Here the CDR3 reads CASSPGLVAQYF. The CDR3, as DNA: TGTGCCAGCAGCCCGGGACTTGTAGCGCAGTATTTT. The whole variable domain, filled in from reference TRBV11-2 and TRBJ2-3, reads EAGVAQSPRYKIIEKRQSVAFWCNPISGHATLYWYQQILGQGPKLLIQFQNNGVVDDSQLPKDRFSAERLKGVDSTLKIQPAKLEDSAVYLCASSPGLVAQYFGPGTRLTVL.

The chain links TRBV30 to TRBJ1-1; 9 bases are shared with TRBD1. There are 17 residues in the CDR3. Germline-derived CDR1 and CDR2 are GTSNPN and SVGIG (reference sequence). Trimming removed 5 bases from V and 1 base from J; junction bases left unmatched: 14. This CDR3 reads CAWYYRGRSLRNTEAFF. For the CDR3, the DNA is TGTGCCTGGTACTACAGGGGGCGAAGTCTAAGGAACACTGAAGCTTTCTTT.

J is TRBJ2-5 and V is TRBV5-1; 10 bases agree with TRBD2. The germline V gene has CDR1 SGHRS and CDR2 YFSETQ. The CDR3 is 16 residues long. J gave up 4 bases and V 0 bases, and 6 bases lay outside the gene matches. The CDR3 DNA reads TGCGCCAGCAGCTTGGATGCTAGCGGGAGTCCAGAGACCCAGTACTTC. This codes for CASSLDASGSPETQYF.

The rearrangement uses TRBV5-1 and TRBJ2-7; 10 positions agree with TRBD1. Germline CDR1 reads SGHRS; CDR2 reads YFSETQ. Losses at the gene ends were 4 bases for V and 3 bases for J; bases not matched to a gene: 7. There are 15 residues in the CDR3. CDR3 sequence reads: CASSPRQGADYEQYF. The CDR3 DNA follows: TGCGCCAGCAGCCCGCGACAGGGGGCAGACTACGAGCAGTACTTC.

The J gene is TRBJ1-5, the V gene TRBV7-9; 7 bases line up with TRBD1. CDR3 length equals 14 residues. Germline CDR1 and CDR2: SEHNR and FQNEAQ (reference sequence). Losses at the gene ends were 6 bases for V and 2 bases for J; bases not matched to a gene: 4. The CDR3 DNA reads TGTGCCAGCAGTTCGCAGGGGGGCAATCAGCCCCAGCATTTT. Translation: CASSSQGGNQPQHF.

The chain couples TRBV18 to TRBJ1-5; 10 bases match TRBD1. V lost 2 bases to trimming and J lost 1 base; unmatched junction nucleotides: 2. The germline V gene encodes CDR1 KGHSH and CDR2 LQKENI. CDR3 length equals 16 residues. The CDR3, as DNA: TGTGCCAGCTCACCAAGGGACAGGGGAAGCAATCAGCCCCAGCATTTT. Residues: CASSPRDRGSNQPQHF.

The chain recombines TRBV6-1 with TRBJ1-3; D gene ambiguous. The CDR3 totals 14 residues. The V end lost 3 bases, the J end lost 4 bases, and 10 bases lay between the germline ends. Germline CDR1 MNHNS, CDR2 SASEGT. The CDR3 sequence is CASSDNGEGNTIYF. DNA of the CDR3: TGTGCCAGCAGTGATAATGGTGAAGGAAACACCATATATTTT.